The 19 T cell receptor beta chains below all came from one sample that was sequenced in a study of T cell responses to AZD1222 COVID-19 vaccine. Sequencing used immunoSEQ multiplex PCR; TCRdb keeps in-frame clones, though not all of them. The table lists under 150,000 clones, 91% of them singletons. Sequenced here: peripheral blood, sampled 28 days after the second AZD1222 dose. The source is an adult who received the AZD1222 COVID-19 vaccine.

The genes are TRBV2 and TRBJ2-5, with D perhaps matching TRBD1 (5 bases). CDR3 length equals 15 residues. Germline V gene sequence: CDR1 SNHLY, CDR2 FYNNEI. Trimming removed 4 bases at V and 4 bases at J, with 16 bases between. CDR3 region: CASSGGSGPVETQYF. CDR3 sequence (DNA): TGTGCCAGCAGTGGGGGCAGTGGACCCGTAGAGACCCAGTACTTC.

CDR3 DNA: TGTGCCAGCAGAAGAGGGAACGGCTACTCCTATAATTCACCCCTCCACTTT. Translated, it gives CASRRGNGYSYNSPLHF. The V and J genes are TRBV21-1 and TRBJ1-6. TRBV21-1 is flagged as a pseudogene. CDR3 length: 17 amino acids.

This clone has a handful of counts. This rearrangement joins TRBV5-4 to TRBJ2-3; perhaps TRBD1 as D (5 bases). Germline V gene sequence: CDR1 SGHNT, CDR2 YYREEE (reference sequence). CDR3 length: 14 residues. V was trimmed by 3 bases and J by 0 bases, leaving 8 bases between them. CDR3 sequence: CASSSSGSTDTQYF. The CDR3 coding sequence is TGTGCCAGCAGCTCCTCAGGGAGCACAGATACGCAGTATTTT.

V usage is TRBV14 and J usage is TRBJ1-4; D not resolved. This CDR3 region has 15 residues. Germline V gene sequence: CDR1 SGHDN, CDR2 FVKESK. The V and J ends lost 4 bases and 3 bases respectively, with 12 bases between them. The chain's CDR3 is CASSPRASPNEKLFF. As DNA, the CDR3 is TGTGCCAGCAGCCCTCGGGCCTCCCCTAATGAAAAACTGTTTTTT.

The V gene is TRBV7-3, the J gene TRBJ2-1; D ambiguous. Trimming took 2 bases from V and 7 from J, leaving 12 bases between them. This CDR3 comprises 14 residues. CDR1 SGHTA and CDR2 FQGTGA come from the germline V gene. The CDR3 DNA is TGTGCCAGCAGCTTATCTTTGTTGCGGAATGAGCAGTTCTTC. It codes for CASSLSLLRNEQFF.

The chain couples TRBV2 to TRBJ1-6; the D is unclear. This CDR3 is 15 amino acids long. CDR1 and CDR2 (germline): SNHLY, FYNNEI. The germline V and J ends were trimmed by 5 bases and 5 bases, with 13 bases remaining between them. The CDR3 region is CASSPRVVDNSPLHF. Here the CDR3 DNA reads TGTGCCAGCAGTCCTAGAGTCGTTGATAATTCACCCCTCCACTTT.

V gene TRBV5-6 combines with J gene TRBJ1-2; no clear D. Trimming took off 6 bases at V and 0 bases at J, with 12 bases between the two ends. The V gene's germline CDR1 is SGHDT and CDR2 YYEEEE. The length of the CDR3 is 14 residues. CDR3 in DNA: TGTGCCAGCATGTTGGGTTTGACTAACTATGGCTACACCTTC. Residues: CASMLGLTNYGYTF.

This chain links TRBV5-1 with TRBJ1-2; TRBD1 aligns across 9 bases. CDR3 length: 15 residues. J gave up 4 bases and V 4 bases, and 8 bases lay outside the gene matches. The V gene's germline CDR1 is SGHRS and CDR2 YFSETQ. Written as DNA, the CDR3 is TGCGCCAGCAGCACCCGGGACAGGGCGCCCTATGGCTACACCTTC. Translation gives CASSTRDRAPYGYTF.

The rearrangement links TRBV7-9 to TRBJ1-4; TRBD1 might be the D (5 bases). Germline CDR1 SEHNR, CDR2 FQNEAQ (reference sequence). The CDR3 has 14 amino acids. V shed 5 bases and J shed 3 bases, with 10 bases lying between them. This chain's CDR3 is CASSLDSPNEKLFF. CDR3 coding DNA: TGTGCCAGCAGCCTTGACAGCCCTAATGAAAAACTGTTTTTT.

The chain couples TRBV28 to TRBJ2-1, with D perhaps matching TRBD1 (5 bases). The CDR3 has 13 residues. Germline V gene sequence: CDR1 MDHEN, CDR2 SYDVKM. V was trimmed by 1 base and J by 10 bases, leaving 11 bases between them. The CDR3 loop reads CASSLSREGEQFF. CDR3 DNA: TGTGCCAGCAGTTTATCCAGGGAAGGGGAGCAGTTCTTC.

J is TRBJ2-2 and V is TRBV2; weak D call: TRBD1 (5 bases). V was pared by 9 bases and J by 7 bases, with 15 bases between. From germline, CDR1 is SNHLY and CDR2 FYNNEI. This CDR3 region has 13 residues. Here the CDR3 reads CARARQGHGELFF. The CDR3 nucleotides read TGTGCCAGAGCAAGGCAGGGCCACGGGGAGCTGTTTTTT.

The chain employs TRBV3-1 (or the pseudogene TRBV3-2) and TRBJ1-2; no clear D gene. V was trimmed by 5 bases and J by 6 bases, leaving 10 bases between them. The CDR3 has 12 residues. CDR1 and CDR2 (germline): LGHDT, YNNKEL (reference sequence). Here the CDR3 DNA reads TGTGCCAGCAGCGTACAGTCGAATGGCTACACCTTC. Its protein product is CASSVQSNGYTF.

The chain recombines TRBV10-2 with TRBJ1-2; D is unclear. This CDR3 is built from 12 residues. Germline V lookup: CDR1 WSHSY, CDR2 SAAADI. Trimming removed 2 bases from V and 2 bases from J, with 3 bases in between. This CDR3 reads CASSERNYGYTF. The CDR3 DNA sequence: TGCGCCAGCAGTGAGAGAAACTATGGCTACACCTTC.

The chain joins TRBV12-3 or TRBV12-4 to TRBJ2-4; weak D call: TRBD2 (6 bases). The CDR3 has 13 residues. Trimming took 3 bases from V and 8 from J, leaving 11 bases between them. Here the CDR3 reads CASSFLGGDIQYF. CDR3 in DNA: TGTGCCAGCAGTTTCCTGGGGGGTGACATTCAGTACTTC.

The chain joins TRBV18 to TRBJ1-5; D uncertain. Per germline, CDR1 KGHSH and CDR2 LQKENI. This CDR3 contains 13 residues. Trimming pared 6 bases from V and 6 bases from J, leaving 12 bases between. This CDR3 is CASSLEEIQPQHF. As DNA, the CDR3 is TGTGCCAGCTCCCTGGAGGAGATTCAGCCCCAGCATTTT.

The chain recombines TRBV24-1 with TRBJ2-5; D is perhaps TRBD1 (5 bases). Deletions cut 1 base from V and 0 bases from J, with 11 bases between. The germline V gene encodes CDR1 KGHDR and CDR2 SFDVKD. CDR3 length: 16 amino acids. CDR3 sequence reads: CATSDLGTGDQETQYF. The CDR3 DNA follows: TGTGCCACCAGTGATTTAGGTACAGGCGACCAAGAGACCCAGTACTTC.

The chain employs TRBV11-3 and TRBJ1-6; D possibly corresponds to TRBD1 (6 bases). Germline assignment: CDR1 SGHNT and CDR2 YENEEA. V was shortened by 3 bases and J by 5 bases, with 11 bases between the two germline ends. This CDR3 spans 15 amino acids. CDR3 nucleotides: TGTGCCAGCAGCTTCTCGACAGGAGATAATTCACCCCTCCACTTT. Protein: CASSFSTGDNSPLHF.

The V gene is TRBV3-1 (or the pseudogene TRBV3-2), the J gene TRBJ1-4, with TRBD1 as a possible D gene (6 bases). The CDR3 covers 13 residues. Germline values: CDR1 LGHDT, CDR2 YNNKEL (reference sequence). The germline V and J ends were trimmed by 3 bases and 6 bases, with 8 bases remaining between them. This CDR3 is CASSQRGDEKLFF. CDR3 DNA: TGTGCCAGCAGCCAGAGGGGGGATGAAAAACTGTTTTTT.

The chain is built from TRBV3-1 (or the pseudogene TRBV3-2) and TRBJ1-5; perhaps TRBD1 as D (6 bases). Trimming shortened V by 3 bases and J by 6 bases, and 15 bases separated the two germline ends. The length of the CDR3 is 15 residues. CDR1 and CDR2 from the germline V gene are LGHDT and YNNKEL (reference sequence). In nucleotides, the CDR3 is TGTGCCAGCAGCCAGGCTGGGGGGGCAATTCAGCCCCAGCATTTT. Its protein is CASSQAGGAIQPQHF.